Described below is a single T cell receptor beta chain sequence and its context. Its antigen is still unknown. Measured with immunoSEQ multiplex PCR; TCRdb has only the in-frame clones, and not every one. Of tens of thousands of clones listed, 85% to 95% are singletons. The germline gives CDR1 GTSNPN, CDR2 SVGIG (reference sequence). The CDR3 sequence is 15 residues long. The junction had 9 bases not matched to a gene; V was cut back by 0 bases and J by 5 bases. The data are from a study of OX40 agonist ivuxolimab in advanced cancers. Study background: Treatment received earlier with anti-PD-1, anti-PD-L1 or anti-CTLA-4 agents was allowed, and over 30% had some.

Findings of the study overall: Averaging showed that CD8+ T cells had more expanded clones than CD4+ did. Some of the lowest clonal expansion was seen in partial responders at 0.1-3.0 mg/kg.

The source of this sequence is an adult with an advanced solid tumor such as melanoma, head and neck, liver or kidney cancer. The specimen was CD4+ or CD8+ T cells sorted from blood, collected in a trial of the OX40 agonist ivuxolimab. The chain employs TRBV30 and TRBJ2-5; TRBD2 aligns across 7 bases. The CDR3 region is CAWSVRVPGGETQYF. CDR3 nucleotide sequence: TGTGCCTGGAGTGTAAGGGTCCCCGGGGGGGAGACCCAGTACTTC. The entire variable domain, with the rest obtained from reference TRBV30 and TRBJ2-5, is as follows: SQTIHQWPATLVQPVGSPLSLECTVEGTSNPNLYWYRQAAGRGLQLLFYSVGIGQISSEVPQNLSASRPQDRQFILSSKKLLLSDSGFYLCAWSVRVPGGETQYFGPGTRLLVL.